Included here is one TCR beta chain sequence, with context. Its antigen is not known. The sample originates from a study of T cell repertoires in cytomegalovirus infection. This CDR3 has 16 residues. V gave up 1 base and J gave up 1 base, with 11 bases separating them. The germline V gene encodes CDR1 SGHTA and CDR2 FQGNSA. Each CDR3 protein is one row after TCRdb ran MiXCR on the reads. The sample records 550,000 to 700,000 distinct CDR3 sequences, 40% being singletons. V usage is TRBV7-2 and J usage is TRBJ1-5; D ambiguous. The receptor was isolated from a human donor in good health (CMV status not recorded). Some clones in this sample may be carry-over from other donors' samples. The specimen was cultured PBMCs, collected from culture after CMV antigen stimulation. DNA for the CDR3: TGTGCCAGCAGCTTAGACGGCGGCGGGAGCAATCAGCCCCAGCATTTT. It yields the protein CASSLDGGGSNQPQHF.